The 27 T cell receptor beta chains presented below share a single source sample, sequenced in a study of shared clonotypes between healthy human individuals (dated by TCRdb to the early 2020s). To prepare the library, the immunoSEQ multiplex PCR assay was applied. TCRdb's version of the immuneACCESS table is confined to in-frame rearrangements and falls short of the full clone set. An unresolved V gene accounts for under half of the shortfall where checked; the remainder is of unknown origin. This sample is represented by about 2.4 million clones; around 94% of them were singletons. Over 0.12% of the sample is held by the ten biggest clonotypes. The sample was naive CD4+ T cells sorted from blood. Taken with the paper, the label for cell subset or site translates to: CD45RA+ positively selected. These receptors were taken from a man younger than 30 in good health.

This clone was seen just once. The chain is built from TRBV11-1 and TRBJ2-5, with 7 bases that match TRBD1. V shed 1 base and J 5 bases; nucleotides not matched to a gene: 7. CDR1 is SGHAT, CDR2 FQDESV, per germline (reference sequence). This CDR3 is 15 amino acids long. CDR3 region: CASSLGDRVKETQYF. The CDR3 nucleotides read TGTGCCAGCAGCTTAGGCGACAGGGTGAAGGAGACCCAGTACTTC.

The gene calls are TRBV19 and TRBJ2-7; D ambiguous. With 0 bases removed from V and 2 bases from J, the gap between germline ends came to 11 bases. The germline V gene encodes CDR1 LNHDA and CDR2 SQIVND (reference sequence). This CDR3 contains 15 residues. The DNA of the CDR3 is TGTGCCAGTAGTATAGAACCGCAGCCAACCTACGAGCAGTACTTC. Amino acids: CASSIEPQPTYEQYF.

This chain uses TRBV18 with TRBJ2-3; 10 bases line up with TRBD2. With 6 bases clipped from V and 6 bases from J, the junction kept 12 bases outside the gene matches. The CDR3 runs to 16 residues. Germline lookup yields CDR1 KGHSH and CDR2 LQKENI. The CDR3 region has the DNA TGTGCCAGCTCGCTGTTGCTAGCGGGAGCAGGGGATACGCAGTATTTT. Translation gives CASSLLLAGAGDTQYF.

The rearrangement joins TRBV11-2 to TRBJ2-5; 7 nucleotides align to TRBD2. Germline-derived CDR1 and CDR2 are SGHAT and FQNNGV. Germline trimming cut 1 base from V and 4 bases from J; bases unmatched to any gene: 3. CDR3 length equals 14 residues. This CDR3 reads CASSLVPSGETQYF. DNA for the CDR3: TGTGCCAGCAGCTTAGTTCCTAGCGGAGAGACCCAGTACTTC. Variable domain in full (rest from reference TRBV11-2 and TRBJ2-5): EAGVAQSPRYKIIEKRQSVAFWCNPISGHATLYWYQQILGQGPKLLIQFQNNGVVDDSQLPKDRFSAERLKGVDSTLKIQPAKLEDSAVYLCASSLVPSGETQYFGPGTRLLVL.

This chain uses TRBV6-5 with TRBJ2-1, with D possibly matching TRBD1 (6 bases). This CDR3 comprises 11 residues. Between the trimmed V and J ends, which lost 6 bases and 12 bases, there was a span of 12 bases. Germline CDR1 reads MNHEY; CDR2 reads SVGAGI. CDR3 sequence: CASREGHPQFF. Written as DNA, the CDR3 is TGTGCCAGCAGAGAGGGACATCCGCAGTTCTTC.

CDR3 coding DNA: TGTGCCAGCAGTGGCGGGACAGGATTGAACACTGAAGCTTTCTTT. This gives the protein CASSGGTGLNTEAFF. The chain recombines TRBV2 with TRBJ1-1, with 8 positions matching TRBD1. There are 15 residues in the CDR3. Germline CDR1 reads SNHLY; CDR2 reads FYNNEI. With 4 bases clipped from V and 0 bases from J, the junction kept 4 bases outside the gene matches. Variable domain in full (rest from reference TRBV2 and TRBJ1-1): EPEVTQTPSHQVTQMGQEVILRCVPISNHLYFYWYRQILGQKVEFLVSFYNNEISEKSEIFDDQFSVERPDGSNFTLKIRSTKLEDSAMYFCASSGGTGLNTEAFFGQGTRLTVV.

This chain uses TRBV7-2 with TRBJ2-3; no clear D gene. Germline V lookup: CDR1 SGHTA, CDR2 FQGNSA. This CDR3 spans 11 amino acids. The V end lost 4 bases, the J end lost 5 bases, and 4 bases lay between the germline ends. This chain's CDR3 is CASSYGDTQYF. The CDR3 DNA reads as TGTGCCAGCAGCTACGGAGATACGCAGTATTTT. The full variable domain, its missing parts supplied by reference TRBV7-2 and TRBJ2-3, is GAGVSQSPSNKVTEKGKDVELRCDPISGHTALYWYRQSLGQGLEFLIYFQGNSAPDKSGLPSDRFSAERTGGSVSTLTIQRTQQEDSAVYLCASSYGDTQYFGPGTRLTVL.

This sequence joins TRBV14 and TRBJ2-3; 8 positions match TRBD2. Trimming removed 0 bases from V and 3 bases from J; junction bases left unmatched: 5. CDR1 SGHDN and CDR2 FVKESK come from the germline V gene. The CDR3 consists of 16 residues. The CDR3 is CASSQDRGGRTDTQYF. In nucleotides, the CDR3 is TGTGCCAGCAGCCAAGATCGGGGGGGGCGGACAGATACGCAGTATTTT.

This chain links TRBV2 with TRBJ2-1; 7 bases align to TRBD1. V dropped 6 bases and J dropped 7; count of bases not matched to a gene: 15. From germline, CDR1 is SNHLY and CDR2 FYNNEI. This CDR3 is built from 16 residues. CDR3 DNA: TGTGCCAGCAGGGGGGACAGTCGGAATAAGGCAAATGAGCAGTTCTTC. This gives the protein CASRGDSRNKANEQFF.

The DNA of the CDR3 is TGTGCCAGCAGCTTAGGTCTCCTAGCGGGCCTCCAAGAGACCCAGTACTTC. It is translated as CASSLGLLAGLQETQYF. J is TRBJ2-5 and V is TRBV11-2; 8 bases agree with TRBD2. This CDR3 region has 17 residues. V was clipped by 1 base and J by 1 base; unmatched bases: 8. Germline-derived CDR1 and CDR2 are SGHAT and FQNNGV.

The chain combines TRBV19 with TRBJ1-1; possible D gene TRBD1, 6 bases. V gave up 3 bases and J gave up 2 bases, with 13 bases separating them. The CDR3 length is 15 residues. Germline CDR1 reads LNHDA; CDR2 reads SQIVND (reference sequence). The CDR3 spells CASSIKGGSNTEAFF. CDR3 nucleotide sequence: TGTGCCAGTAGTATTAAAGGGGGTAGCAACACTGAAGCTTTCTTT.

The chain joins TRBV6-6 to TRBJ1-2, with D unresolved. CDR1 MNHNY and CDR2 SVGAGI come from the germline V gene (reference sequence). The V end lost 6 bases, the J end lost 2 bases, and 16 bases lay between the germline ends. The CDR3 length is 15 residues. The CDR3 spells CASRGESLGNYGYTF. The CDR3 DNA reads as TGTGCCAGCAGGGGTGAGAGTCTGGGCAACTATGGCTACACCTTC.

V is TRBV2 and J is TRBJ1-4, with D perhaps TRBD1 (5 bases). V was pared by 6 bases and J by 2 bases, with 16 bases between. Germline V gene lookup returns CDR1 SNHLY and CDR2 FYNNEI. This CDR3 comprises 16 residues. This CDR3 reads CASSFEVGRTNEKLFF. CDR3 coding DNA: TGTGCCAGCAGCTTCGAAGTGGGACGGACTAATGAAAAACTGTTTTTT.

Of note for this clone: Other DNA sequences from this sample encode an identical CDR3 as well. The chain carries TRBV30 and TRBJ2-1, with 11 bases identical to TRBD2. V lost 7 bases, J lost 4 bases, and 3 bases stayed unmatched. The CDR3 length is 13 residues. Germline V gene data show CDR1 as GTSNPN and CDR2 as SVGIG (reference sequence). In DNA, the CDR3 is TGTGCCTTTAGCGGGGGGGCTTACAATGAGCAGTTCTTC. Amino acids: CAFSGGAYNEQFF.

The rearrangement joins TRBV7-9 to TRBJ2-3; 9 bases are a match to TRBD1. CDR1 and CDR2 from the germline V gene are SEHNR and FQNEAQ (reference sequence). The CDR3 runs 15 residues. J lost 4 bases, V lost 3 bases, and 5 bases had no gene match. The CDR3 DNA follows: TGTGCCAGCAGCTTGGGGACAGGGATGGCAGATACGCAGTATTTT. Protein: CASSLGTGMADTQYF.

To note about this clone: In the same sample, other DNA sequences code for this CDR3. The chain recombines TRBV6-1 with TRBJ1-5, with a tentative D call TRBD1 (6 bases). Trimming shortened V by 1 base and J by 1 base, and 8 bases separated the two germline ends. The CDR3 is 15 residues long. Germline CDR1 is MNHNS and CDR2 is SASEGT. As DNA, the CDR3 is TGTGCCAGCAGTGAAGAGGGGGGGAGCAATCAGCCCCAGCATTTT. This encodes CASSEEGGSNQPQHF.

The chain couples TRBV7-2 to TRBJ1-6, with D unresolved. Trimming left V 1 base short and J 10 bases short, with 17 bases between. Germline-derived CDR1 and CDR2 are SGHTA and FQGNSA. This CDR3 has 16 residues. In DNA form, the CDR3 reads TGTGCCAGCAGCTTAGTATCGGGTACGGTGGGCTCACCCCTCCACTTT. This gives the protein CASSLVSGTVGSPLHF.

The V gene is TRBV7-2, the J gene TRBJ2-3, with TRBD1 matching 8 bases. The CDR3 is 17 amino acids. Germline values: CDR1 SGHTA, CDR2 FQGNSA. Germline trimming cut 5 bases from V and 4 bases from J; bases unmatched to any gene: 14. This CDR3 reads CASSPRTGLFDPDTQYF. As DNA, the CDR3 is TGTGCCAGCAGCCCCCGGACAGGGTTATTCGATCCAGATACGCAGTATTTT.

Details on this clone: The same CDR3 can be traced to other DNA sequences in this sample. J is TRBJ2-7 and V is TRBV10-3; the D gene is possibly TRBD2 (5 bases). CDR3 length: 12 amino acids. The germline V gene has CDR1 ENHRY and CDR2 SYGVKD. Trimming shortened V by 3 bases and J by 2 bases, and 5 bases separated the two germline ends. The CDR3 DNA reads as TGTGCCATCAGTGACGGGACCTACGAGCAGTACTTC. Its translation: CAISDGTYEQYF.

In its sample, this clone was seen once. The V call is TRBV4-1, the J call TRBJ1-2; a possible D gene is TRBD1 (6 bases). CDR1 is MGHRA, CDR2 YSYEKL, per germline. This CDR3 spans 15 amino acids. V lost 0 bases and J lost 7, with 15 bases in between. In DNA, the CDR3 is TGCGCCAGCAGCCAAGATCTAGGGGGTTGGTCTGGCTACACCTTC. It codes for CASSQDLGGWSGYTF.

This clone came up once. The chain has TRBV5-1 and TRBJ1-1; the D gene is possibly TRBD1 (5 bases). Trimming took off 0 bases at V and 2 bases at J, with 8 bases between the two ends. The CDR3 spans 14 residues. The germline gives CDR1 SGHRS, CDR2 YFSETQ. The CDR3 loop reads CASSLAWDNTEAFF. In DNA form, the CDR3 reads TGCGCCAGCAGCTTGGCCTGGGACAACACTGAAGCTTTCTTT.

The chain joins TRBV30 to TRBJ1-4, with D unclear. V lost 4 bases and J lost 8, with 14 bases in between. Per the germline V gene, CDR1 is GTSNPN and CDR2 is SVGIG (reference sequence). The CDR3 extends over 13 amino acids. This CDR3 is CAWKHRSGEKLFF. CDR3 nucleotides: TGTGCCTGGAAGCATCGGTCTGGGGAAAAACTGTTTTTT.

This chain connects TRBV28 to TRBJ1-4, with 10 bases identical to TRBD1. V lost 5 bases and J lost 16; bases outside the gene matches: 4. Per germline, CDR1 MDHEN and CDR2 SYDVKM. This CDR3 has 11 residues. CDR3 sequence: CASSRTGGRFF. As DNA, the CDR3 is TGTGCCAGCAGTAGGACAGGGGGTAGGTTTTTT.

A word on this clone: At the DNA level, this CDR3 is encoded by other sequences in the same sample as well. The chain combines TRBV10-3 with TRBJ2-2, with 8 nucleotides matching TRBD1. V was clipped by 8 bases and J by 2 bases; unmatched bases: 4. The CDR3 consists of 14 residues. The germline CDR1 and CDR2 sequences are ENHRY and SYGVKD. For the CDR3, the DNA is TGTGCCATCTGGACAGGGCCTAACACCGGGGAGCTGTTTTTT. Protein: CAIWTGPNTGELFF.

This chain joins TRBV11-3 and TRBJ2-4; 7 bases line up with TRBD2. Germline V CDR1 and CDR2: SGHNT, YENEEA. J gave up 5 bases and V 1 base, and 5 bases lay outside the gene matches. The CDR3 has 15 residues. In DNA, the CDR3 is TGTGCCAGCAGCTTAGGGGGAGGGCGTGAAAACATTCAGTACTTC. Residues: CASSLGGGRENIQYF.

The chain links TRBV19 to TRBJ2-3; 14 bases are a match to TRBD2. The CDR3 spans 17 residues. Trimming at V came to 4 bases and at J to 3 bases, leaving 6 bases not matched to a gene. CDR1 is LNHDA, CDR2 SQIVND, per germline (reference sequence). The CDR3 DNA sequence: TGTGCCAGTAGTACGGCGACTAGCGGGAGGGGAACAGATACGCAGTATTTT. Protein product: CASSTATSGRGTDTQYF.

The rearrangement uses TRBV7-2 and TRBJ2-7, with D perhaps matching TRBD1 (5 bases). Germline CDR1 reads SGHTA; CDR2 reads FQGNSA. Trimming stripped 0 bases from V and 3 bases from J, with 12 bases between. The CDR3 contains 15 residues. CDR3 in amino acids: CASSLASDRGYEQYF. The CDR3 DNA sequence: TGTGCCAGCAGCTTAGCTTCTGACAGAGGCTACGAGCAGTACTTC. Together with reference TRBV7-2 and TRBJ2-7, the CDR3 gives the full variable domain: GAGVSQSPSNKVTEKGKDVELRCDPISGHTALYWYRQSLGQGLEFLIYFQGNSAPDKSGLPSDRFSAERTGGSVSTLTIQRTQQEDSAVYLCASSLASDRGYEQYFGPGTRLTVT.